This TCR beta chain was recorded in a study of shared clonotypes between healthy human individuals. This CDR3 is 16 amino acids long. V shed 5 bases, J shed 1 base, and the junction held 8 bases outside the gene matches. The V gene's germline CDR1 is SGHNT and CDR2 YENEEA. Clones were read by immunoSEQ multiplex PCR, and TCRdb kept only the in-frame ones, dropping some. The repertoire consists of roughly 1,500,000 clones, with approximately 98% occurring once and the leading ten covering about 0.45%. The chain uses TRBV11-3 and TRBJ2-1, with 7 bases lining up with TRBD2. The TCR comes from a man aged 25 to 40 in good health. Material: naive CD4+ T cells sorted from blood. Subset indicated: CD45RA+ positively selected. The CDR3 protein is CASSQRGGSSYNEQFF. The CDR3 DNA is TGTGCCAGCAGCCAGAGGGGCGGGAGTTCCTACAATGAGCAGTTCTTC.